The 5 T cell receptor beta chains given below trace back to one sample, sequenced in a study of shared clonotypes between healthy human individuals. Naive-designated CD8 cells lacked CD45RO, were positively enriched for CCR7, and omitted terminally differentiated effector memory CD45RA+ cells. The assay was immunoSEQ multiplex PCR, and TCRdb's table has in-frame clones only and misses some. The table has fewer than 1 million clones, around 96% seen once; the top ten hold roughly 0.23%. The specimen was naive CD8+ T cells sorted from blood. These receptors all stem from a man aged 25 to 40 in good health.

The chain employs TRBV27 and TRBJ2-3; D gene ambiguous. This CDR3 comprises 14 residues. Germline CDR1 and CDR2: MNHEY and SMNVEV (reference sequence). V was trimmed by 2 bases and J by 1 base, leaving 7 bases between them. CDR3 sequence reads: CASSLRARTDTQYF. In DNA form, the CDR3 reads TGTGCCAGCAGTTTACGAGCGCGCACAGATACGCAGTATTTT.

A note on this clone: In the same sample, other DNA sequences code for this CDR3. The chain recombines TRBV5-1 with TRBJ1-1; D gene unclear. Germline-derived CDR1 and CDR2 are SGHRS and YFSETQ. The CDR3 is made up of 13 amino acids. Trimming removed 0 bases from V and 1 base from J, with 4 bases in between. The CDR3: CASSLGRNTEAFF. CDR3 bases: TGCGCCAGCAGCTTGGGTAGGAACACTGAAGCTTTCTTT.

The CDR3: CATSRDPTDPRGTQYF. The CDR3 DNA follows: TGTGCCACCAGCAGAGATCCAACAGACCCACGGGGTACGCAGTATTTT. The V gene is TRBV15, the J gene TRBJ2-3; a possible D gene is TRBD2 (5 bases). CDR3 length equals 16 residues. CDR1 is LNHNV, CDR2 YYDKDF, per germline (reference sequence). Trimming pared 0 bases from V and 8 bases from J, leaving 18 bases between.

The chain joins TRBV9 to TRBJ2-7; perhaps TRBD1 as D (6 bases). V was cut by 4 bases and J by 0 bases, with 8 bases left in between. The germline V gene has CDR1 SGDLS and CDR2 YYNGEE. The CDR3 loop spans 13 amino acids. DNA of the CDR3: TGTGCCAGCAGCCGGGACAACTCCTACGAGCAGTACTTC. Its translation is CASSRDNSYEQYF.

J is TRBJ2-1 and V is TRBV4-2; TRBD2 might be the D (7 bases). Trimming took 6 bases from V and 6 from J, leaving 12 bases between them. The CDR3 is 13 residues long. CDR1 is LGHNA, CDR2 YNFKEQ, per germline. In DNA form, the CDR3 reads TGTGCCAGCAGATTGGGGGGGGCCAATGAGCAGTTCTTC. It yields the protein CASRLGGANEQFF.